What follows are 13 T cell receptor beta chains derived from one specimen sequenced in a study of technical replicates of blood from several donors. The repertoire was sequenced with immunoSEQ multiplex PCR; TCRdb's copy has only in-frame clones and lacks some. This sample carries over 85,000 clones, around 94% of them seen once, and the ten largest clones take about 0.26%. The material sequenced was T cells isolated from PBMCs. Receptor source: a human donor in good health.

This rearrangement joins TRBV11-1 to TRBJ1-6, with TRBD1 identical over 7 bases. The V segment lost 4 bases and the J segment 4 bases; nucleotides outside the gene matches: 7. Germline CDR1 reads SGHAT; CDR2 reads FQDESV (reference sequence). This CDR3 is 16 amino acids long. CDR3 sequence (DNA): TGTGCCAGCAGCTCCAGGGGGTCCGATTATAATTCACCCCTCCACTTT. Translation gives CASSSRGSDYNSPLHF.

This clone showed up just once. This rearrangement joins TRBV29-1 to TRBJ1-1; no definite D call. V was cut by 2 bases and J by 5 bases, with 15 bases left in between. The CDR3 has 14 amino acids. The germline gives CDR1 SQVTM, CDR2 ANQGSEA. CDR3 region: CSVELVGRKTEAFF. DNA for the CDR3: TGCAGCGTTGAATTAGTTGGGAGGAAGACTGAAGCTTTCTTT. The variable domain in full, with the rest retrieved from reference TRBV29-1 and TRBJ1-1, is SAVISQKPSRDICQRGTSLTIQCQVDSQVTMMFWYRQQPGQSLTLIATANQGSEATYESGFVIDKFPISRPNLTFSTLTVSNMSPEDSSIYLCSVELVGRKTEAFFGQGTRLTVV.

The chain combines TRBV27 with TRBJ1-3; D gene ambiguous. The CDR3 loop spans 15 amino acids. V dropped 0 bases and J dropped 4 bases, with 10 bases sitting between them. Germline CDR1 and CDR2: MNHEY and SMNVEV (reference sequence). The CDR3 region is CASSLSWPSGNTIYF. CDR3 nucleotides: TGTGCCAGCAGTTTATCGTGGCCTTCGGGAAACACCATATATTTT.

This clone was seen just once. This chain connects TRBV28 to TRBJ2-2; 12 bases align to TRBD2. Germline V gene sequence: CDR1 MDHEN, CDR2 SYDVKM. The ends lost 6 bases at V and 8 bases at J; junction bases unmatched: 10. The CDR3 is made up of 16 amino acids. CDR3 nucleotide sequence: TGTGCCAGCAGACCGACTAGCGGGGGTAGCGCGGGGGAGCTGTTTTTT. Protein: CASRPTSGGSAGELFF.

CDR3 in amino acids: CASSPDTIGNTEAFF. The CDR3 coding sequence is TGTGCCAGCAGTCCAGACACCATCGGGAACACTGAAGCTTTCTTT. This chain uses TRBV28 with TRBJ1-1, with D unresolved. The CDR3 runs to 15 residues. The V gene lost 5 bases and the J gene lost 1 base, with 14 bases spanning the gap. Germline lookup yields CDR1 MDHEN and CDR2 SYDVKM.

V and J are TRBV6-1 and TRBJ2-7; 7 bases fit TRBD1. The germline gives CDR1 MNHNS, CDR2 SASEGT. With V trimmed by 6 bases and J by 6 bases, 11 bases remained unmatched. The CDR3 is 14 residues long. The CDR3, as DNA: TGTGCCAGCAGGGTCTACAGGACAGGCGGCGAGCAGTACTTC. Its protein product is CASRVYRTGGEQYF.

This rearrangement joins TRBV5-6 to TRBJ1-3; D is unclear. Trimming took off 4 bases at V and 5 bases at J, with 16 bases between the two ends. The germline V gene has CDR1 SGHDT and CDR2 YYEEEE. CDR3 size: 15 residues. CDR3 amino acids: CASSGGYLTRNTIYF. CDR3 DNA: TGTGCCAGCAGCGGAGGGTATTTAACCCGAAACACCATATATTTT.

V and J are TRBV21-1 and TRBJ2-7; TRBD1 reflects the table's D call only, with no check against the DNA. TRBV21-1 is described as a pseudogene. The CDR3 has 16 amino acids. The CDR3 DNA reads as TGTGCCAGCAGCTCTAAGGGACAGGTCCTAGCCTACGAGCAGTACTTC. It yields the protein CASSSKGQVLAYEQYF.

The V call is TRBV14, the J call TRBJ1-2, with no clear D. From germline, CDR1 is SGHDN and CDR2 FVKESK. This CDR3 is 10 amino acids long. Deletions cut 8 bases from V and 5 bases from J, with 6 bases between. The CDR3 here is CASSGYGYTF. DNA for the CDR3: TGTGCCAGCTCGGGGTATGGCTACACCTTC. Filled out from reference TRBV14 and TRBJ1-2, the complete variable domain reads EAGVTQFPSHSVIEKGQTVTLRCDPISGHDNLYWYRRVMGKEIKFLLHFVKESKQDESGMPNNRFLAERTGGTYSTLKVQPAELEDSGVYFCASSGYGYTFGSGTRLTVV.

V is TRBV9 and J is TRBJ2-5, with TRBD2 matching over 10 bases. V was pared by 0 bases and J by 3 bases, with 5 bases of the junction left unmatched. The CDR3 runs to 16 residues. Per germline, CDR1 SGDLS and CDR2 YYNGEE. This chain's CDR3 is CASSVGPAGGEETQYF. CDR3 bases: TGTGCCAGCAGCGTAGGGCCAGCGGGGGGGGAAGAGACCCAGTACTTC.

The V gene is TRBV2, the J gene TRBJ2-7, with 7 bases identical to TRBD1. J lost 2 bases, V lost 8 bases, and 12 bases had no gene match. Looked up from germline, CDR1 is SNHLY and CDR2 is FYNNEI. This CDR3 comprises 15 residues. This CDR3 is CASQQNRGLPYEQYF. The DNA for the CDR3 is TGTGCCAGCCAACAGAACAGGGGTCTTCCCTACGAGCAGTACTTC.

V is TRBV7-2 and J is TRBJ2-2; 8 bases agree with TRBD2. V lost 5 bases to trimming and J lost 4 bases; unmatched junction nucleotides: 9. Germline CDR1 is SGHTA and CDR2 is FQGNSA. The CDR3 sequence is 16 residues long. CDR3: CASSPAGTRGTGELFF. The CDR3 DNA is TGTGCCAGCAGCCCAGCCGGGACTAGAGGCACCGGGGAGCTGTTTTTT.

The V and J genes are TRBV7-9 and TRBJ1-4, with D perhaps matching TRBD1 (6 bases). The V end was cut by 5 bases, the J end by 5 bases, with 18 bases between. This CDR3 comprises 16 residues. The germline V gene encodes CDR1 SEHNR and CDR2 FQNEAQ (reference sequence). DNA of the CDR3: TGTGCCAGCAGCCCGGGACATCTGGAACTCAATGAAAAACTGTTTTTT. Amino acids: CASSPGHLELNEKLFF.